This T cell receptor beta chain was identified in a study of beta chain features in type 1 diabetes. Study-wide findings and caveats: Type 1 diabetes patients had TCRB CDR3s that were shorter (moderately but significantly so) in all four CD4+ subsets.

Note on this clone: The antigen is not known.

Every isolated RNA sample was fully reverse transcribed, so sequencing captured expressed TCRB transcripts. Profiling relied on immunoSEQ multiplex PCR, and the TCRdb table lists in-frame clones only, not all of them. This table holds about 450,000 clones, over 9.5% found once. The specimen was naive CD4+ T cells from blood. This sequence was found in a woman aged 18-29 years in good health.

The CDR3 DNA reads as TGTGCCAGCTCACCTTCCGGGGAATTGACGCAGTATTTT. It codes for CASSPSGELTQYF. The chain employs TRBV18 and TRBJ2-3; tentatively, D is TRBD2 (5 bases). The germline V and J ends were trimmed by 3 bases and 9 bases, with 13 bases remaining between them. Germline-derived CDR1 and CDR2 are KGHSH and LQKENI. This CDR3 has 13 amino acids.